This TCR beta chain was obtained from a study of blood T cell repertoires in COVID-19 (dated by TCRdb to 2018 to 2021). In the study overall: Samples covering the acute and convalescent phases of COVID-19 were provided by collaborators in the United States, Italy and Spain. Where available, HLA class I and class II types were obtained from metadata supplied by the sample provider rather than from assay-based typing. The dataset comprised deeply sampled blood TCRbeta repertoires from subjects exposed to, actively infected with, or recovered from COVID-19. A de-identified subject ID, COVID-19 status, age in years and sex were almost always included in the sample metadata. The repertoires were released in a freely available public database meant as a resource for research on the immune response to SARS-CoV-2. The prospective study material was composed of cDNA or gDNA derived from T cells, B-cell-depleted T cells, or PBMCs. The samples were drawn from the first 160 participants of the ongoing ImmuneRACE study and from 1,254 subjects provided by 6 global collaborators. General findings and caveats noted by the study authors: Clinical and demographic metadata were provided uncurated, with the amount varying by source and participant.

Note on this clone: This clone's antigen is unknown. Per-base qualities were not stored, and no clone one base away is much larger.

TCRbeta CDR3 regions were amplified from genomic DNA using the immunoSEQ Assay, a bias-controlled multiplex PCR. In the original analysis: Nucleated cell counts per sample were estimated from amplification of reference gene primers within the assay. To quantify the absolute abundance of each unique TCRbeta CDR3 rearrangement, sequence reads were collapsed and filtered. For each sample, productive Simpson clonality was calculated as the square root of Simpson's diversity index across productive rearrangements. Here the immuneACCESS table is served through TCRdb, limited to in-frame sequences with V and J called. Missing clones are a known gap in these copies; in checked studies unresolved V genes cover under half, and the rest lacks a known reason. The V and J calls and clone size come from that table; D and trimming were worked out from the DNA. This sample lists a few hundred thousand clones; 70% to 90% were detected once. The ten largest clonotypes hold approximately 0.7% of the sample.

The germline V gene encodes CDR1 MNHEY and CDR2 SVGAGI. The CDR3, cysteine through phenylalanine, is 12 amino acids long. Of all the DNA, just the CDR3 is kept, 36 bases in frame from base 1. Cut back by 5 bases and 7 bases, the V and J ends lie 12 bases apart. The collaborating institutions used their own protocols to collect whole blood in K2EDTA tubes. For TCRbeta analysis, collaborators shipped samples in one of three forms: frozen whole blood, isolated PBMCs, or DNA extracted from either of those sample types. The chain couples TRBV6-5 to TRBJ2-7; the best D guess is TRBD1, with 6 bases matching. Sequencing input: peripheral blood. The receptor was derived from a human donor in a cohort sampled during active COVID-19. For the CDR3, the sequence is CASSPPQGEQYF. The DNA is TGTGCCAGCAGTCCCCCCCAGGGGGAGCAGTACTTC.